Below, 2 T cell receptor beta chains from the same sample are listed, as sequenced in a study of blood T cells in healthy people across ages (dated by TCRdb to between 2015 and 2016). Libraries were built with 5' RACE. This sample was sequenced with an Illumina HiSeq 2500. A second PCR of roughly 7 to 11 cycles was performed with a sample-barcoded 5' primer and a J-beta primer mix. TCRdb itself trimmed the public reads at Q25 with fastp, ran MiXCR and retained productive beta chains. Rows with one shared CDR3 protein collapse into an entry with the most common genes and DNA. The sample includes approximately 810,000 distinct CDR3 sequences, with 25% to 30% observed a single time. Together, the top ten hold 15% to 20% of the sample. Sequenced input: blood. The receptors stem from a woman older than 75 in good health.

This clonotype was detected ten times or more. The chain links TRBV6-2 or TRBV6-3 to TRBJ1-2; the match to TRBD1 covers 8 bases. Germline loops: CDR1 MNHEY, CDR2 SVGEGT. The ends lost 10 bases at V and 6 bases at J; junction bases unmatched: 7. CDR3 size: 12 residues. The CDR3 loop reads CATRQGQNGYTF. DNA for the CDR3: TGTGCCACTCGACAGGGGCAAAATGGCTACACCTTC.

A word on this clonotype: Since no conserved phenylalanine or tryptophan closes the CDR3, a read error is the likely cause. V usage is TRBV29-1 and J usage is TRBJ2-1; weak D call: TRBD1 (6 bases). The CDR3 has 13 amino acids. Germline V CDR1 and CDR2: SQVTM, ANQGSEA. V dropped 8 bases and J dropped 0 bases, with 11 bases sitting between them. The CDR3 bases are TGCAGCTCTCGGGACAACTCCTACAATGAGCAGTTCCTC. This sequence encodes CSSRDNSYNEQFL.